Shown below are 15 T cell receptor beta chains from a single sample sequenced in a study of CXCR3-negative and CXCR3-positive naive CD8 T cells. Study results and caveats: Relative to CXCR3-negative naive cells, CXCR3-positive naive cells had more hydrophobic TRB CDR3s.

Antigens of these TCRs are unknown. Carrying UMI labels, the TRB cDNA libraries were prepared through 5' RACE. For each CDR3 protein, TCRdb gives one entry from its re-call of the 5' RACE reads, without DNA. The sample includes around 63,000 distinct CDR3 sequences. Sequencing used naive CXCR3+ CD8+ T cells from blood. The sample's subset: CD45RO-CCR7+CD27+CD95- naive CD8+ T cells expressing CXCR3 (TNR3+). The receptor source for this set is a human donor in good health. Some clones in this sample may be carry-over from other donors' samples.

V gene TRBV29-1 combines with J gene TRBJ2-7; the TRBD1 assignment by TCRdb is unverifiable without DNA. The CDR3 length is 11 residues. Germline CDR1 reads SQVTM; CDR2 reads ANQGSEA. CDR3 region: CSAGQGWEQYF.

The chain joins TRBV4-3 to TRBJ2-7; absent DNA, TCRdb's TRBD1 call cannot be checked. The CDR3 sequence is 15 residues long. The germline CDR1 and CDR2 sequences are LGHNA and YSLEER. CDR3 sequence reads: CASSQDRQPTYEQYF.

The J gene is TRBJ2-5, the V gene TRBV19; TCRdb's assignment of TRBD1 cannot be checked, as there is no DNA. This CDR3 region has 15 residues. CDR1 LNHDA and CDR2 SQIVND come from the germline V gene (reference sequence). CDR3 sequence reads: CASSILGTAQETQYF.

V usage is TRBV6-2 or TRBV6-3 and J usage is TRBJ1-3. Per the germline V gene, CDR1 is MNHEY and CDR2 is SVGEGT. The CDR3 extends over 15 amino acids. Here the CDR3 reads CASSYSAVSGNTIYF.

This rearrangement joins TRBV2 to TRBJ1-1; without DNA, the TCRdb call of TRBD1 cannot be checked. This CDR3 has 15 residues. Looked up from germline, CDR1 is SNHLY and CDR2 is FYNNEI. The CDR3 region is CASSDGKGGSTEAFF.

The genes are TRBV28 and TRBJ2-3. Germline CDR1 MDHEN, CDR2 SYDVKM. The CDR3 runs 14 residues. This CDR3 reads CASSLLGITDTQYF.

The chain employs TRBV5-1 and TRBJ2-7; TCRdb names TRBD1, which stays unverified in the absence of DNA. The CDR3 loop spans 13 amino acids. Germline CDR1 and CDR2: SGHRS and YFSETQ. This CDR3 is CASSSSGGGEQYF. Drawing the rest from reference TRBV5-1 and TRBJ2-7, the complete variable domain is KAGVTQTPRYLIKTRGQQVTLSCSPISGHRSVSWYQQTPGQGLQFLFEYFSETQRNKGNFPGRFSGRQFSNSRSEMNVSTLELGDSALYLCASSSSGGGEQYFGPGTRLTVT.

J is TRBJ1-2 and V is TRBV29-1; TCRdb calls TRBD1, which cannot be checked without DNA. The CDR3 has 14 amino acids. In germline, CDR1 is SQVTM, CDR2 ANQGSEA. The CDR3 reads CSVGDRGGFYGYTF. Looking up the rest from reference TRBV29-1 and TRBJ1-2 gives the full variable domain: SAVISQKPSRDICQRGTSLTIQCQVDSQVTMMFWYRQQPGQSLTLIATANQGSEATYESGFVIDKFPISRPNLTFSTLTVSNMSPEDSSIYLCSVGDRGGFYGYTFGSGTRLTVV.

V is TRBV7-6 and J is TRBJ2-3; the TCRdb D gene call, TRBD2, has no DNA to confirm it. Germline lookup yields CDR1 SGHVS and CDR2 FNYEAQ. CDR3 length equals 16 residues. The CDR3 here is CASSGLAGSGTDTQYF.

This chain joins TRBV7-9 and TRBJ2-3. This CDR3 has 12 residues. Germline CDR1 and CDR2: SEHNR and FQNEAQ (reference sequence). CDR3 in amino acids: CASEQRTDTQYF.

J is TRBJ1-1 and V is TRBV29-1. The CDR3 covers 13 residues. The germline gives CDR1 SQVTM, CDR2 ANQGSEA. CDR3 sequence reads: CSVQNGGGAEAFF.

The chain links TRBV7-3 to TRBJ2-2; TCRdb's D gene call, TRBD1, goes unchecked for lack of DNA. The CDR3 sequence is 16 residues long. In germline, CDR1 is SGHTA, CDR2 FQGTGA. The CDR3 spells CASSLLPGAGTGELFF.

The chain uses TRBV7-9 and TRBJ2-1; TCRdb selects TRBD2, and the lack of DNA leaves this call unchecked. There are 19 residues in the CDR3. The V gene's germline CDR1 is SEHNR and CDR2 FQNEAQ (reference sequence). This CDR3 reads CASSSRHVEGHFTYNEQFF. The full variable domain, its missing parts supplied by reference TRBV7-9 and TRBJ2-1, is DTGVSQNPRHKITKRGQNVTFRCDPISEHNRLYWYRQTLGQGPEFLTYFQNEAQLEKSRLLSDRFSAERPKGSFSTLEIQRTEQGDSAMYLCASSSRHVEGHFTYNEQFFGPGTRLTVL.

J is TRBJ2-1 and V is TRBV7-3; TCRdb picks TRBD2, but there is no DNA to check that call. This CDR3 region has 15 residues. Germline V CDR1 and CDR2: SGHTA, FQGTGA. CDR3 loop: CASRTSGGNYNEQFF.

V and J are TRBV14 and TRBJ1-2. The CDR3 is 15 amino acids. CDR1 is SGHDN and CDR2 is FVKESK in the germline V gene. This chain's CDR3 is CASSQEASTNYGYTF.